This is a list of T cell receptor beta chains from one sample in a study of shared clonotypes between healthy human individuals. Profiled with immunoSEQ multiplex PCR; TCRdb holds only in-frame clones, not every one. The sample contains hundreds of thousands of clones, almost 97% of which appear only once. The sample comprised naive CD4+ T cells sorted from blood. Receptors were obtained from a woman aged 30 to 39 in good health. The CDR3 runs from the conserved cysteine through the conserved F or W. The order of the fields is CDR3 DNA, CDR3 protein, clone size, V gene, J gene, D gene. A D gene is named only where the DNA matches it firmly. Part of the rows lack a size; the others show once, few, many or a class for expanded clones.

TGTGCCAGCAGTTACTCGTCGCTAGCGGGAGGAGAGACCCAGTACTTC	CASSYSSLAGGETQYF	NA	TRBV6-5	TRBJ2-5	TRBD2
TGTGCCAGCTCACCCGACAGGGCCTATGGCTACACCTTC	CASSPDRAYGYTF	NA	TRBV18	TRBJ1-2	TRBD1
TGTGCCAGCAGCGCCCCCTTCACAGATACGCAGTATTTT	CASSAPFTDTQYF	NA	TRBV11-3	TRBJ2-3	NA
TGTGCCAGCTCACCAGGGACTAGCGGGAGGGCCCTCGGGCCAGATACGCAGTATTTT	CASSPGTSGRALGPDTQYF	NA	TRBV18	TRBJ2-3	TRBD2
TGCAGCGTTGAGAAAACAGATACGCAGTATTTT	CSVEKTDTQYF	NA	TRBV29-1	TRBJ2-3	NA
TGTGCCAGCTCAGCGGACCGCCCTTGGGGAGAAAAACTGTTTTTT	CASSADRPWGEKLFF	NA	TRBV18	TRBJ1-4	NA
TGTGCCACCAGCAGAGACGTCTCTGGAAACACCATATATTTT	CATSRDVSGNTIYF	NA	TRBV15	TRBJ1-3	NA
TGTGCCAGCTCACCAGGGAACGACTACGAGCAGTACTTC	CASSPGNDYEQYF	NA	TRBV18	TRBJ2-7	NA
TGTGCCAGCAGCGTAGCGGGTCTAGCGACAGATACGCAGTATTTT	CASSVAGLATDTQYF	NA	TRBV9	TRBJ2-3	NA
TGTGCCAGCAGTCAGGGGGTCGGCAAAAACATTCAGTACTTC	CASSQGVGKNIQYF	NA	TRBV6-6	TRBJ2-4	TRBD1
TGCAGTGCCAGAAACGGTGAGCAGTTCTTC	CSARNGEQFF	NA	TRBV20-1	TRBJ2-1	NA
TGTGCCAGCAGCGACACCGTGTTTAGCAATCAGCCCCAGCATTTT	CASSDTVFSNQPQHF	NA	TRBV27	TRBJ1-5	NA
TGTGCCAGCAGTCGACCCGCCGGGACATTGAATTCACCCCTCCACTTT	CASSRPAGTLNSPLHF	NA	TRBV27	TRBJ1-6	NA
TGTGCCACCAGCTCGGGACTAGCGGGACTCACCGGGGAGCTGTTTTTT	CATSSGLAGLTGELFF	once	TRBV15	TRBJ2-2	TRBD2
TGTGCCTGGAAGACGACAGGCGAAGCTTTCTTT	CAWKTTGEAFF	NA	TRBV30	TRBJ1-1	NA
TGTGCCACCAGCAGAGAATGGTCGCAGGGTAGCAATCAGCCCCAGCATTTT	CATSREWSQGSNQPQHF	NA	TRBV15	TRBJ1-5	NA
TGTGCCAGCAGCCCGTGGGGGACCACTAATGAAAAACTGTTTTTT	CASSPWGTTNEKLFF	NA	TRBV28	TRBJ1-4	NA
TGTGCCAGCACCCTGGGGGTCGGTCAGCCCCAGCATTTT	CASTLGVGQPQHF	NA	TRBV6-5	TRBJ1-5	NA
TGTGCCAGCAGTCCAGGCCAGGGGGCAACGGGGTATGGCTACACCTTC	CASSPGQGATGYGYTF	NA	TRBV2	TRBJ1-2	TRBD1
TGTGCCAGCAGTTTGGGGCAGGGCAGTCAGCCCCAGCATTTT	CASSLGQGSQPQHF	once	TRBV28	TRBJ1-5	NA
TGTGCCAGCAGTTTACCGGGGGCCCGTGAGCAGTTCTTC	CASSLPGAREQFF	NA	TRBV28	TRBJ2-1	NA
TGTGCCTCCAAGTCCGGTAACACTGAAGCTTTCTTT	CASKSGNTEAFF	NA	TRBV10-3	TRBJ1-1	NA
TGTGCCAGCAGCTTGGCGCAGGGCCCCTACGAGCAGTACTTC	CASSLAQGPYEQYF	NA	TRBV5-5	TRBJ2-7	NA
TGTGCCAGCAAGTCTAGCGGGTTGGGTGAGCAGTACTTC	CASKSSGLGEQYF	NA	TRBV28	TRBJ2-7	TRBD2
TGTGCCAGCACCGCCGGGGGGCCCAATCAGCCCCAGCATTTT	CASTAGGPNQPQHF	once	TRBV28	TRBJ1-5	NA
TGTGCCTGGAGTGGCGGGGGGAAGTACGAGCAGTACTTC	CAWSGGGKYEQYF	NA	TRBV30	TRBJ2-7	TRBD2
TGTGCCAGCAGTTTACCTAGCGGGGTGGGCTCCTACGAGCAGTACTTC	CASSLPSGVGSYEQYF	NA	TRBV11-2	TRBJ2-7	TRBD2
TGCGCCAGCAGCCAAGAGACCCAGTACTTC	CASSQETQYF	NA	TRBV5-1	TRBJ2-5	NA
TGCACCAGCAGCCAAGACCCTCATTCCGGGACTAGCGGTAACACCGGGGAGCTGTTTTTT	CTSSQDPHSGTSGNTGELFF	NA	TRBV1	TRBJ2-2	NA
TGTGCCACCATTACCCATAGGGATACCGAGCAGTACTTC	CATITHRDTEQYF	NA	TRBV27	TRBJ2-7	NA
TGTGCCAGCAGCTCCACCGCGTCGGGTCAGGGAAATCGGGGCTACGAGCAGTACTTC	CASSSTASGQGNRGYEQYF	NA	TRBV28	TRBJ2-7	NA
TGTGCCAGCTCCTTCGGGACAGGGGGCCAAGAGACCCAGTACTTC	CASSFGTGGQETQYF	NA	TRBV18	TRBJ2-5	TRBD1
TGTGCCAGTAGTATCGGGGCCCCAGCGCCGTACTCAAGTTCCTACAATGAGCAGTTCTTC	CASSIGAPAPYSSSYNEQFF	NA	TRBV19	TRBJ2-1	NA
TGTGCCAGCAGGACTAGCGGGATTTCAGATACGCAGTATTTT	CASRTSGISDTQYF	NA	TRBV6-6	TRBJ2-3	TRBD2
TGTGCCAGCAGGTCTCCCATCTACGAGCAGTACTTC	CASRSPIYEQYF	NA	TRBV28	TRBJ2-7	NA
TGTGCCAGCAGCCCTTACGGTACTGGGGCCAACGTCCTGACTTTC	CASSPYGTGANVLTF	NA	TRBV11-2	TRBJ2-6	NA
TGCGCCAGCAGCCGAGCGGCGCCCACAGATACGCAGTATTTT	CASSRAAPTDTQYF	NA	TRBV4-1	TRBJ2-3	NA
TGTGCCAGCAGTGAGTTAATAGGGATCACCGGGGAGCTGTTTTTT	CASSELIGITGELFF	NA	TRBV2	TRBJ2-2	NA
TGTGCCAGCAGTTTGCCGGTCCCAGATACGCAGTATTTT	CASSLPVPDTQYF	NA	TRBV28	TRBJ2-3	NA
TGCAGCTCGACCATTGGGGCCCAAGAGACCCAGTACTTC	CSSTIGAQETQYF	NA	TRBV29-1	TRBJ2-5	NA
TGTGCCAGCATCCAACGGCCGGCTAGCTCCTACAATGAGCAGTTCTTC	CASIQRPASSYNEQFF	NA	TRBV7-2	TRBJ2-1	NA
TGTGCCAGCAGGGACACAGGGGGCACTGAAGCTTTCTTT	CASRDTGGTEAFF	NA	TRBV28	TRBJ1-1	TRBD1
TGTGCCAGCAGCGTGAGAGCGGGGATCACAGATACGCAGTATTTT	CASSVRAGITDTQYF	NA	TRBV9	TRBJ2-3	TRBD2
TGCGCCAGCAGCTTGGCCTATGTCGGGACTAGCAGAAACACCGGGGAGCTGTTTTTT	CASSLAYVGTSRNTGELFF	once	TRBV5-1	TRBJ2-2	TRBD2
TGCGCCAGCAGCTTTAGGGGGCCAGAGACCCAGTACTTC	CASSFRGPETQYF	NA	TRBV5-1	TRBJ2-5	TRBD1
TGTGCCAGCAGCTCCGGTCGTAGGGAGCAGTTCTTC	CASSSGRREQFF	NA	TRBV6-5	TRBJ2-1	NA
TGTGCCAGCAGCTTTGGTTCAGCGGGTGGAGATGAGCAGTTCTTC	CASSFGSAGGDEQFF	NA	TRBV7-9	TRBJ2-1	NA
TGTGCCAGCAGTTCCAGTAGCGGGAGCTCCTACGAGCAGTACTTC	CASSSSSGSSYEQYF	NA	TRBV28	TRBJ2-7	TRBD2